This T cell receptor (beta chain) was captured by sequencing in a study of blood T cell repertoires in COVID-19. Whole-study context: Samples came from the United States, Italy and Spain, spanning acute and convalescent COVID-19.

This CDR3 is built from 13 residues. Trimming took off 7 bases at V and 7 bases at J, with 16 bases between the two ends. CDR1 MNHEY and CDR2 SVGAGI come from the germline V gene. Sequencing used immunoSEQ multiplex PCR; TCRdb keeps in-frame clones, though not all of them. The data show fewer than 450,000 clones, around 91% seen once. The chain carries TRBV6-5 and TRBJ1-2, with no clear D. Sequenced sample: peripheral blood. The clonotype comes from a woman aged 18 to 35 who had recovered from COVID-19. In DNA, the CDR3 is TGTGCCAGCACCGCGGGAGAGTTACGTGGCTACACCTTC. This codes for CASTAGELRGYTF.